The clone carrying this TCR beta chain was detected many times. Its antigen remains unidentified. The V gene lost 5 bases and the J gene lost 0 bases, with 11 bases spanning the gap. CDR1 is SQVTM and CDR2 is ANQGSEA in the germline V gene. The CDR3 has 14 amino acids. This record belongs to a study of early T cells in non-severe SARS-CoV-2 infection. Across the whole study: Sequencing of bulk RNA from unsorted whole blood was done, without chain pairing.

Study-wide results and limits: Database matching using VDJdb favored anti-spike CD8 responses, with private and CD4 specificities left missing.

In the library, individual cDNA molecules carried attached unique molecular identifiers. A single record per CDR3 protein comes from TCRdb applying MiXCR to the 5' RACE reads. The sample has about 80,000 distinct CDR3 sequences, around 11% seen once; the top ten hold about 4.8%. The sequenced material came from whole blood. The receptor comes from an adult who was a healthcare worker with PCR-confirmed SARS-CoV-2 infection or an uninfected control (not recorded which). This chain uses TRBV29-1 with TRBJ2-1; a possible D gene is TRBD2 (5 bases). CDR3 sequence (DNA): TGCAGCGTTAAAGCGGCGAGCTCCTACAATGAGCAGTTCTTC. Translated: CSVKAASSYNEQFF.